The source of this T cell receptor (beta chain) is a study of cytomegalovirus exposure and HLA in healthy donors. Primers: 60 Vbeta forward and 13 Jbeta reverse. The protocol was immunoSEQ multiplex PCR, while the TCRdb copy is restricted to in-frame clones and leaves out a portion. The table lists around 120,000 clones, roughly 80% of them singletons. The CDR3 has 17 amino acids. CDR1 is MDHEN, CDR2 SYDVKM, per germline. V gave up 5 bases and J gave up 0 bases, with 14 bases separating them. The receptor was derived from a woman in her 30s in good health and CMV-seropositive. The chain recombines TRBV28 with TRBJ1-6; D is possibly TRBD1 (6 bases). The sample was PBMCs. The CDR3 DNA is TGTGCCAGCAGTATGGGACAAATTAGCTCCTATAATTCACCCCTCCACTTT. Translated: CASSMGQISSYNSPLHF.